The subject of this entry is one T cell receptor (beta chain). Sorted subsets were amplified in replicate PCRs using around 0.2 ug DNA, 30,000 to 35,000 T cell genomes. Method: immunoSEQ multiplex PCR; TCRdb's copy keeps in-frame clones and lacks some. The sample includes about 680,000 clones, 92% of them seen just once. The CDR3 covers 19 residues. With V trimmed by 5 bases and J by 9 bases, 24 bases remained unmatched. Per germline, CDR1 SEHNR and CDR2 FQNEAQ (reference sequence). The data originate from a study of shared clonotypes between healthy human individuals. Terminally differentiated effector memory CD45RA+ cells were excluded from the naive CD8 cells, which were CD45RO-negative and positively selected for CCR7.

The source of this sequence is a man aged 30 to 39 in good health. This chain links TRBV7-9 with TRBJ2-2; 7 bases agree with TRBD2. Specimen: naive CD8+ T cells sorted from blood. The CDR3 spells CASSRRETDLAGPIRELFF. The CDR3 nucleotides read TGTGCCAGCAGCCGTAGGGAGACCGATTTAGCGGGCCCTATCCGGGAGCTGTTTTTT.